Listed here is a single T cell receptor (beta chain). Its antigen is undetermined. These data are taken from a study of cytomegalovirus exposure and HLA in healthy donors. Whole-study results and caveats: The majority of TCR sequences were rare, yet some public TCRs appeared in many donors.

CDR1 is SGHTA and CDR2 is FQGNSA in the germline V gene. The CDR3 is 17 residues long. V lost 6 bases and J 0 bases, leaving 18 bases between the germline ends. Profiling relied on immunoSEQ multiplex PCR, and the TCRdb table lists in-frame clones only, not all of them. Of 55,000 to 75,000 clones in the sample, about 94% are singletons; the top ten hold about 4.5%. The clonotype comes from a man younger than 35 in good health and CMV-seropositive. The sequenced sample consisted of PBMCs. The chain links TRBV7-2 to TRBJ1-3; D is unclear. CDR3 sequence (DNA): TGTGCCAGCAGGTCCCTCACATACAGCTACTCTGGAAACACCATATATTTT. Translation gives CASRSLTYSYSGNTIYF.